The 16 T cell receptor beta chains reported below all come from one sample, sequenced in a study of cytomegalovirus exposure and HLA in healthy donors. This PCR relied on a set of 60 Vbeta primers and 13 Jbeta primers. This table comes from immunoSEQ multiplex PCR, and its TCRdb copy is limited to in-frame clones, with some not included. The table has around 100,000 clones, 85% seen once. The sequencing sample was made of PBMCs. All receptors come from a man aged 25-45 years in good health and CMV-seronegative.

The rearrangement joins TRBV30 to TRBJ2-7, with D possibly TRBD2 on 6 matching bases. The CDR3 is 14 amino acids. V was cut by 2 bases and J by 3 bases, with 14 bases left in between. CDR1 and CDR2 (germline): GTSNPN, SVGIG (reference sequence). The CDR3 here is CAWSRPSVDYEQYF. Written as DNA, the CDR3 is TGTGCCTGGAGTCGTCCTAGCGTAGACTACGAGCAGTACTTC.

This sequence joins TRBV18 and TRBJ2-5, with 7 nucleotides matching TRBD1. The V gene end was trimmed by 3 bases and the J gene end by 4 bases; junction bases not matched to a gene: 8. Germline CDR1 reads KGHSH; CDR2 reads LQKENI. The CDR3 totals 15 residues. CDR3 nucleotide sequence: TGTGCCAGCTCACCTCTGAAGGGGGCGGTAGAGACCCAGTACTTC. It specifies CASSPLKGAVETQYF.

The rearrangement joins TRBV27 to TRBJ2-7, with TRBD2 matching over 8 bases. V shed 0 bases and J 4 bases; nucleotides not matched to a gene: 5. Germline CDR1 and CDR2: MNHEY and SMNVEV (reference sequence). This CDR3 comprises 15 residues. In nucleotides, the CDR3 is TGTGCCAGCAGTTTATCGGGACTAGGTATATACGAGCAGTACTTC. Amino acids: CASSLSGLGIYEQYF.

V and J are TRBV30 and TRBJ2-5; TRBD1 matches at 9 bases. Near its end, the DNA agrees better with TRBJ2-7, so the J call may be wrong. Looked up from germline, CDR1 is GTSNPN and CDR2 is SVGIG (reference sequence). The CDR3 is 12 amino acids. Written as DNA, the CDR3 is TGTGCAACCGGGACAGGGCCCTACGAGCAGTACTTC. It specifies CATGTGPYEQYF.

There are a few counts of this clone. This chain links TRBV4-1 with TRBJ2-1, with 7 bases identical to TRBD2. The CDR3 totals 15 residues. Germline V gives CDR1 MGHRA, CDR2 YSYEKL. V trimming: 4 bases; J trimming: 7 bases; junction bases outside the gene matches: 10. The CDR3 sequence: CASSRNRDYLNEQFF. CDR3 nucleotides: TGCGCCAGCAGCCGCAACCGGGACTACTTGAATGAGCAGTTCTTC.

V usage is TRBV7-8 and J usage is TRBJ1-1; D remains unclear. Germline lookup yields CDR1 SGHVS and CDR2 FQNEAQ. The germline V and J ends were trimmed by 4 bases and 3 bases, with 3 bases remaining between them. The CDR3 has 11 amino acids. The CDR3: CASSSDTEAFF. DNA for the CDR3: TGTGCCAGCAGCTCGGACACTGAAGCTTTCTTT.

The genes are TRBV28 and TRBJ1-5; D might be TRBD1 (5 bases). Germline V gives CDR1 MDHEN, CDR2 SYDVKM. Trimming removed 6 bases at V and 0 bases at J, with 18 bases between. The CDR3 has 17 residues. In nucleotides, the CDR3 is TGTGCCAGCAGCGGCGGGGGTGGGGGAAATAGCAATCAGCCCCAGCATTTT. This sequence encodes CASSGGGGGNSNQPQHF.

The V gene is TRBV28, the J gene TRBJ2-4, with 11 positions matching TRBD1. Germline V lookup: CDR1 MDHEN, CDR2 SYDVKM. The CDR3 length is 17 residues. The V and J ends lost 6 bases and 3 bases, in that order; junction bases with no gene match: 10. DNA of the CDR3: TGTGCCAGCAGCTTCAGGGGGACAGGGGGTTTCAAAAACATTCAGTACTTC. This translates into CASSFRGTGGFKNIQYF. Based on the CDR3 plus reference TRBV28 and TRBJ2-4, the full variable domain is DVKVTQSSRYLVKRTGEKVFLECVQDMDHENMFWYRQDPGLGLRLIYFSYDVKMKEKGDIPEGYSVSREKKERFSLILESASTNQTSMYLCASSFRGTGGFKNIQYFGAGTRLSVL.

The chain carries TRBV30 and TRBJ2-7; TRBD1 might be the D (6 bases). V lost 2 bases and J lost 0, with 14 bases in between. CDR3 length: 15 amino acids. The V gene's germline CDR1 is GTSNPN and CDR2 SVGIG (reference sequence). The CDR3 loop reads CAWSHSQGLSYEQYF. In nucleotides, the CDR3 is TGTGCCTGGAGTCACTCACAGGGTCTCTCCTACGAGCAGTACTTC.

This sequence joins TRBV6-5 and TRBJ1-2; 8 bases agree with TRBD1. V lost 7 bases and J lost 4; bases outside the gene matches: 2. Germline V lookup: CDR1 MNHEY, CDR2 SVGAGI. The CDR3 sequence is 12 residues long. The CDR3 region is CASNDRGYGYTF. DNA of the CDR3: TGTGCCAGCAACGACAGGGGCTATGGCTACACCTTC.

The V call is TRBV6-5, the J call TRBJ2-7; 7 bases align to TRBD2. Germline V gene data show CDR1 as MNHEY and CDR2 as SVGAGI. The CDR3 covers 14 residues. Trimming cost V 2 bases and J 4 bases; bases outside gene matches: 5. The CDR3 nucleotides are TGTGCCAGCAGTTACACGGGAGGCTATTACGAGCAGTACTTC. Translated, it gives CASSYTGGYYEQYF.

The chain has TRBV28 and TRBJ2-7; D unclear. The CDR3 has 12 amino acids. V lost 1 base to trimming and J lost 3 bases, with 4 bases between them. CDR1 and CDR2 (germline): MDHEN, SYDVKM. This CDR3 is CASSLLYYEQYF. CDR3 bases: TGTGCCAGCAGTTTATTATACTACGAGCAGTACTTC.

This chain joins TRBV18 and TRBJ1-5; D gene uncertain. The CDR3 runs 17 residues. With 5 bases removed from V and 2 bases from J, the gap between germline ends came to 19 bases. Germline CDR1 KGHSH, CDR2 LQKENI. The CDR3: CASSSQRPGLGNQPQHF. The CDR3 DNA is TGTGCCAGCTCATCTCAACGACCGGGATTGGGCAATCAGCCCCAGCATTTT. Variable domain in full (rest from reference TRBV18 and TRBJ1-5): NAGVMQNPRHLVRRRGQEARLRCSPMKGHSHVYWYRQLPEEGLKFMVYLQKENIIDESGMPKERFSAEFPKEGPSILRIQQVVRGDSAAYFCASSSQRPGLGNQPQHFGDGTRLSIL.

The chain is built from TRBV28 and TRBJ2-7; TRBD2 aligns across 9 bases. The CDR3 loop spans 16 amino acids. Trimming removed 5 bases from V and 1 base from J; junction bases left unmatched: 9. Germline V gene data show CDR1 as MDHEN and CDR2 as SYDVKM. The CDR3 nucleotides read TGTGCCAGCAGTCCGGACGGACTAGCGCCTTCCTACGAGCAGTACTTC. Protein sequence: CASSPDGLAPSYEQYF.

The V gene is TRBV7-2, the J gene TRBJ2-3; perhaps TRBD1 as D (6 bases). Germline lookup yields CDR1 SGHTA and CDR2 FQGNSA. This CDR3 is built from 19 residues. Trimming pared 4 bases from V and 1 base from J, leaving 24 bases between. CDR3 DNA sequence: TGTGCCAGCAGCTCTGGGGGACAACGGACTCCCTTCGGCACAGATACGCAGTATTTT. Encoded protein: CASSSGGQRTPFGTDTQYF.

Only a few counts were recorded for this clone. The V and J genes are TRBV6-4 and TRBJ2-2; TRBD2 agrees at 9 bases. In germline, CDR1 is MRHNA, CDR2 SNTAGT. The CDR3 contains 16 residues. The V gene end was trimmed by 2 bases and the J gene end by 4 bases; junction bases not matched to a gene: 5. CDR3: CASSDGGGAGTGELFF. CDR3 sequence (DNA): TGTGCCAGCAGTGACGGCGGGGGGGCCGGCACCGGGGAGCTGTTTTTT.